Given below is one TCR beta chain in context. The source of the sample is a study of blood T cell repertoires in COVID-19. This CDR3 comprises 16 residues. The germline gives CDR1 SGDLS, CDR2 YYNGEE. V was cut by 0 bases and J by 3 bases, with 16 bases left in between. Repertoires were generated with immunoSEQ multiplex PCR, while TCRdb's copy carries only in-frame clones and drops some. This table has 350,000 to 500,000 clones, 70% to 90% appearing once. The sample consisted of PBMCs or T cells enriched from blood (not recorded which). V gene TRBV9 combines with J gene TRBJ2-7; perhaps TRBD2 as D (7 bases). This receptor was taken from a woman aged 18-30 years who had been exposed to COVID-19. The CDR3 sequence is CASSVGGGVTIYEQYF. CDR3 bases: TGTGCCAGCAGCGTAGGAGGGGGGGTAACTATCTACGAGCAGTACTTC.